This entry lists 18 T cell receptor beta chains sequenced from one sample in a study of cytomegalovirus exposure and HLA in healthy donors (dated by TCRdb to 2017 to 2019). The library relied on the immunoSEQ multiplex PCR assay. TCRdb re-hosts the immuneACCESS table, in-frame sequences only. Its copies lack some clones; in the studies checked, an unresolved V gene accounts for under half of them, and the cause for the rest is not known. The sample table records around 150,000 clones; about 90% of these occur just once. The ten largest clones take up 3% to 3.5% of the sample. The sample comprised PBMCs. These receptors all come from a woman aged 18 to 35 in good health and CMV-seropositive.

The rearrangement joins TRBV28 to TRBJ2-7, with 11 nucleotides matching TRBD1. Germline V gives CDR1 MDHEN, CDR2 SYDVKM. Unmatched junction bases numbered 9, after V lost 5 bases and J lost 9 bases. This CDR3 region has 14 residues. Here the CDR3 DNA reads TGTGCCAGCAGTCTACTCGGACAGGGGGCTGGGCAGTACTTC. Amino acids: CASSLLGQGAGQYF.

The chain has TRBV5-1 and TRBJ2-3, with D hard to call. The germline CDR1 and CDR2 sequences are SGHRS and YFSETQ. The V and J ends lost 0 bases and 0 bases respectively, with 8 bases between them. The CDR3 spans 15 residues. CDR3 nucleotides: TGCGCCAGCAGCTTGGCCTCTACTAGCACAGATACGCAGTATTTT. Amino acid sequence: CASSLASTSTDTQYF.

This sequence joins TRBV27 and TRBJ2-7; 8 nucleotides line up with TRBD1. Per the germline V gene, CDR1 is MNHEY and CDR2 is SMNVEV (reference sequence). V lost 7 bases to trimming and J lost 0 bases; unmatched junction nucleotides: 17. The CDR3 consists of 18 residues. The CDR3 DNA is TGTGCCAGCAAGGCCACTCAGGGGGCTCGAGACAGCTCCTACGAGCAGTACTTC. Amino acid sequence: CASKATQGARDSSYEQYF.

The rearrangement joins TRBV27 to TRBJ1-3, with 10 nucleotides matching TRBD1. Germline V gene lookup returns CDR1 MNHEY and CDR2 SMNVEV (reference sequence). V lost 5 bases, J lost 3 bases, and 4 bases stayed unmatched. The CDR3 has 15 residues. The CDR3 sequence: CASSATGGSGNTIYF. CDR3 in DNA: TGTGCCAGCAGTGCGACAGGGGGCAGTGGAAACACCATATATTTT.

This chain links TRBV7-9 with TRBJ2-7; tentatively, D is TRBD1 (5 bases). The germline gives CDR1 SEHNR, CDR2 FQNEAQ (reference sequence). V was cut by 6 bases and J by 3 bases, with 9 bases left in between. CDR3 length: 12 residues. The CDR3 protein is CASRGPHYEQYF. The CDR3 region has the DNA TGTGCCAGCAGGGGGCCCCACTACGAGCAGTACTTC.

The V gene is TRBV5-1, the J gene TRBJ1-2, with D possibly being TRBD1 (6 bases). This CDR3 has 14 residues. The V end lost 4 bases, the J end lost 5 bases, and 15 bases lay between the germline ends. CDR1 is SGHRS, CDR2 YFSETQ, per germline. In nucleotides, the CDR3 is TGCGCCAGCAGCCTTGAGGACAGCAAATATGGCTACACCTTC. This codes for CASSLEDSKYGYTF.

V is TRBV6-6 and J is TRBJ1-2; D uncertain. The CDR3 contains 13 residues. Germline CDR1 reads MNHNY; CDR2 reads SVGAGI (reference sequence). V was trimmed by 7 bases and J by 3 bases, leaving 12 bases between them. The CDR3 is CASTERVDYGYTF. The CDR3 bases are TGTGCCAGCACCGAGAGGGTGGACTATGGCTACACCTTC.

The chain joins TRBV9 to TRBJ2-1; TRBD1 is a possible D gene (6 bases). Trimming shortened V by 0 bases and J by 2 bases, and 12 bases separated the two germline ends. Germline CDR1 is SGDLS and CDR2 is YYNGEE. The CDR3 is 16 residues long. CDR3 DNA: TGTGCCAGCAGCGTAGCAGGGACACACACCTACAATGAGCAGTTCTTC. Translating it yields CASSVAGTHTYNEQFF.

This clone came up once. CDR3 region: CASPSGSVFTEQYF. DNA of the CDR3: TGTGCCAGTCCTAGCGGGAGTGTTTTTACGGAGCAGTACTTC. The chain combines TRBV6-1 with TRBJ2-7; TRBD2 matches at 10 bases. This CDR3 region has 14 residues. Trimming took 9 bases from V and 7 from J; bases not matched to a gene: 12. The germline CDR1 and CDR2 sequences are MNHNS and SASEGT.

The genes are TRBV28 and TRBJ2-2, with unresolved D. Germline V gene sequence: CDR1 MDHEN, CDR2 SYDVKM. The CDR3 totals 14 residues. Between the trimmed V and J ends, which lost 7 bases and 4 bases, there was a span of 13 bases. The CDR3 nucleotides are TGTGCCAGCATCCCCCAGGTGGGCACCGGGGAGCTGTTTTTT. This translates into CASIPQVGTGELFF.

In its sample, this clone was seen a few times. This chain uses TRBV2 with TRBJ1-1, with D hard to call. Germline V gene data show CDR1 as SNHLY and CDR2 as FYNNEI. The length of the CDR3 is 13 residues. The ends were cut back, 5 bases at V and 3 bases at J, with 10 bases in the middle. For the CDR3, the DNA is TGTGCCAGCAGTCAGCTTCGGGACACTGAAGCTTTCTTT. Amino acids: CASSQLRDTEAFF.

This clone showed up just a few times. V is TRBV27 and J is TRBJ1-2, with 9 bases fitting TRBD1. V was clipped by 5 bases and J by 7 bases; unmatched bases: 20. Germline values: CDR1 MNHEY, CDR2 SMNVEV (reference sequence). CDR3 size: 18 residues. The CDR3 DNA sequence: TGTGCCAGCAGTCATCGGGAAACCGGGACAGGGACTCGAGGTGGCTACACCTTC. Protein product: CASSHRETGTGTRGGYTF.

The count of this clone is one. CDR3 in DNA: TGTGCCAGCAGCATCGGCTCTGGGGCCAACGTCCTGACTTTC. This encodes CASSIGSGANVLTF. The chain joins TRBV9 to TRBJ2-6; D is ambiguous. Germline-derived CDR1 and CDR2 are SGDLS and YYNGEE. Trimming removed 4 bases from V and 0 bases from J, with 5 bases in between. This CDR3 has 14 residues.

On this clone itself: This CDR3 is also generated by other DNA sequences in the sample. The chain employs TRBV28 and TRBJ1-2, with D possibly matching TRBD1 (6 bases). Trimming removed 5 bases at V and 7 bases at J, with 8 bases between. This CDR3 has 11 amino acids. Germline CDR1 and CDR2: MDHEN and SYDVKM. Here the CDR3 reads CASSLRGGYTF. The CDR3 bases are TGTGCCAGCAGTCTCAGGGGTGGCTACACCTTC.

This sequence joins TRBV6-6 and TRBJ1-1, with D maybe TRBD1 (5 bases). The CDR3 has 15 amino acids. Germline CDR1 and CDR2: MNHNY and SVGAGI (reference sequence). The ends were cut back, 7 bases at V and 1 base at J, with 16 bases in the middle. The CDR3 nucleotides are TGTGCCAGCACCCGTTCGCGGGGCCAGAACACTGAAGCTTTCTTT. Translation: CASTRSRGQNTEAFF.

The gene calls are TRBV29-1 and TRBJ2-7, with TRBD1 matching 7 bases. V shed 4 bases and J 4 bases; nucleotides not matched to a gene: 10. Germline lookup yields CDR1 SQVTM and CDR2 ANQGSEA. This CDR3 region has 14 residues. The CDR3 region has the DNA TGCAGCGTTGTCGTACAGGGGAAAAAGTACGAGCAGTACTTC. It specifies CSVVVQGKKYEQYF.

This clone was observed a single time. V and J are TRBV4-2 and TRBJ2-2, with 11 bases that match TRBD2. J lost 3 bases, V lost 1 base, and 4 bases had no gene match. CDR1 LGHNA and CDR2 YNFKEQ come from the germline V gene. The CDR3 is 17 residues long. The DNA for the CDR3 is TGTGCCAGCAGCCAAGCCCCGGGACTAGCGGACACCGGGGAGCTGTTTTTT. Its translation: CASSQAPGLADTGELFF.

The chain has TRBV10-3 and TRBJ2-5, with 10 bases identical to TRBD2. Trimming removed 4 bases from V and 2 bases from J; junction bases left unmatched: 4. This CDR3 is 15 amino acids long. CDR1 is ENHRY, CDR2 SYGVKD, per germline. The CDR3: CAISATSGMQETQYF. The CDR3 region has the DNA TGTGCCATCAGTGCCACTAGCGGGATGCAAGAGACCCAGTACTTC.